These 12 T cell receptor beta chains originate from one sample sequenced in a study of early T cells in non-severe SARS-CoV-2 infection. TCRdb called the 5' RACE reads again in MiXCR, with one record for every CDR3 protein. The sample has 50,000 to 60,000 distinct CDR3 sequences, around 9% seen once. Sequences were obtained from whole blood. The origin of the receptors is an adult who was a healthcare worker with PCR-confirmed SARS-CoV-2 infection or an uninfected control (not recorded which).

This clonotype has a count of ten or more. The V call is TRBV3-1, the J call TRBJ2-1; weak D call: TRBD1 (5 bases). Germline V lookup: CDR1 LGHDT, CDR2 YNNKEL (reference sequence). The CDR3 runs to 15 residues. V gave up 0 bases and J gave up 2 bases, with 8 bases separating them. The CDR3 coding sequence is TGTGCCAGCAGCCAAGATCAGGGCCCCTACAATGAGCAGTTCTTC. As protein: CASSQDQGPYNEQFF.

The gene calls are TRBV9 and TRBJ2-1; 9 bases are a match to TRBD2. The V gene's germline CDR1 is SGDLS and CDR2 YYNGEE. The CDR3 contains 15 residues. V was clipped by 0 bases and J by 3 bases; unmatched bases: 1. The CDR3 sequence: CASSVGTSDYNEQFF. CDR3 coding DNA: TGTGCCAGCAGCGTAGGGACTAGCGACTACAATGAGCAGTTCTTC.

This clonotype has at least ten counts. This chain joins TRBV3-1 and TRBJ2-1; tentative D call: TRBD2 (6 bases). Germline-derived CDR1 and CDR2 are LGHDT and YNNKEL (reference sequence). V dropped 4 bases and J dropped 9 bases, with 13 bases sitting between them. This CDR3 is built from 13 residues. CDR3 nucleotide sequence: TGTGCCAGCAGCCTTTTCGATAGCGGTGAGCAGTTCTTC. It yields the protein CASSLFDSGEQFF.

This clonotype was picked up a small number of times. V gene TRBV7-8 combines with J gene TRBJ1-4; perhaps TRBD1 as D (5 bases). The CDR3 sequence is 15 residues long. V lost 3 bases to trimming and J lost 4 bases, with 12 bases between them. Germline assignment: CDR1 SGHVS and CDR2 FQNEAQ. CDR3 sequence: CASSFRGGVNEKLFF. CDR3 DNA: TGTGCCAGCAGCTTCCGGGGAGGGGTTAATGAAAAACTGTTTTTT.

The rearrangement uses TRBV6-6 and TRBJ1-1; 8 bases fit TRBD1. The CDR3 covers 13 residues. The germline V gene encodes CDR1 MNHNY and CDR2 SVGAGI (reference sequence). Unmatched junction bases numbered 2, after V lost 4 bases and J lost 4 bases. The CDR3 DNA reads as TGTGCCAGCAGTTTAACAGGGGGCACTGAAGCTTTCTTT. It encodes CASSLTGGTEAFF.

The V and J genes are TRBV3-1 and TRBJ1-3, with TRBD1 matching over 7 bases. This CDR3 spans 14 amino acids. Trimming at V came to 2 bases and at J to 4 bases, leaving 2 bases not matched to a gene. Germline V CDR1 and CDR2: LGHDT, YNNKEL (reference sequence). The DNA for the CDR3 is TGTGCCAGCAGCCAAAGGGGGCCAGGAAACACCATATATTTT. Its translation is CASSQRGPGNTIYF.

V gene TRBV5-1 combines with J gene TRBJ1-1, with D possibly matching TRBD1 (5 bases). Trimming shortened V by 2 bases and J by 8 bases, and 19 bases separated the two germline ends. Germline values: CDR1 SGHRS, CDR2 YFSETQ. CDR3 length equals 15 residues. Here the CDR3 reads CASSFYDSSKGEAFF. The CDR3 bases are TGCGCCAGCAGCTTTTATGACAGTTCTAAGGGGGAAGCTTTCTTT.

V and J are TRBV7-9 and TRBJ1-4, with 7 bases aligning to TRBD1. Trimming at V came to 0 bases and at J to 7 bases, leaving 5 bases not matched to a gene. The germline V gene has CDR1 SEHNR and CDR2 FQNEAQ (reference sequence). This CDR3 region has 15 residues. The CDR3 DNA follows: TGTGCCAGCAGCTTAGCGCAACAGGGGAGTGAAAAACTGTTTTTT. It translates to CASSLAQQGSEKLFF.

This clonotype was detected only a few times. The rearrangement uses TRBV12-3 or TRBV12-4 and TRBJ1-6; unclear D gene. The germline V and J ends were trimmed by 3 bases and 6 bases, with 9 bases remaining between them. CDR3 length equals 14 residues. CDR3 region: CASSFANSNSPLHF. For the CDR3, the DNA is TGTGCCAGCAGTTTCGCGAATTCTAATTCACCCCTCCACTTT.

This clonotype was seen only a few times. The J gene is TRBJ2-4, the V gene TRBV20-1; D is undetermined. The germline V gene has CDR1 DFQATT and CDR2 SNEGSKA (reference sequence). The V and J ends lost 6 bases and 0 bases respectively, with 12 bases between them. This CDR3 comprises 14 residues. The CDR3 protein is CSALGLLAKNIQYF. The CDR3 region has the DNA TGCAGTGCCCTGGGCCTTCTAGCCAAAAACATTCAGTACTTC.

The CDR3 sequence: CASSPNPGLAEQETQYF. CDR3 DNA sequence: TGTGCCAGCTCACCGAACCCGGGGCTAGCGGAACAAGAGACCCAGTACTTC. This rearrangement joins TRBV18 to TRBJ2-5; TRBD2 matches at 7 bases. J was trimmed by 2 bases and V by 3 bases; bases with no gene match: 12. The germline CDR1 and CDR2 sequences are KGHSH and LQKENI. This CDR3 spans 17 amino acids.

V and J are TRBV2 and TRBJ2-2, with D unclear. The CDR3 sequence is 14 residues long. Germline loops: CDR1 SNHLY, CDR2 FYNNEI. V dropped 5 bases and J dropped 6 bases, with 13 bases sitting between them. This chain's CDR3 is CASSWTLMAGELFF. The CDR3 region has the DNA TGTGCCAGCAGTTGGACCCTGATGGCCGGGGAGCTGTTTTTT.